This TCR beta chain was obtained from a study of cytomegalovirus exposure and HLA in healthy donors. For the study at large: Caucasian-associated ancestry cluster membership applied to approximately 81% of around 400 genotyped donors.

Remarks on this clone: What it binds is not known.

The ends were cut back, 6 bases at V and 1 base at J, with 21 bases in the middle. CDR1 is MDHEN, CDR2 SYDVKM, per germline. The CDR3 totals 17 residues. Primers for the PCR totalled 60 Vbeta and 13 Jbeta. Assay: immunoSEQ multiplex PCR; the TCRdb copy retains only in-frame clones and omits some. The sample contains 150,000 to 200,000 clones, nearly 80% of which appear only once. Study-wide results and caveats: Specificity of three CMV-associated chains for CMV antigens was verified in vitro. Associated with cytomegalovirus, according to the listing, were 150 to 200 TCR beta chains. A later analysis reportedly found that, within productive TCRs, an Asian-associated ancestry cluster had fewer N-insertions than the mean observed across the approximately 600 donors.

The rearrangement links TRBV28 to TRBJ1-2; D is possibly TRBD1 (5 bases). Sample: PBMCs. The clonotype was recovered from a man aged 50 to 60 in good health and CMV-seropositive. The CDR3 DNA reads TGTGCCAGCAGATCTACAGGCTTCCAACCTTTTAACTATGGCTACACCTTC. As protein: CASRSTGFQPFNYGYTF.